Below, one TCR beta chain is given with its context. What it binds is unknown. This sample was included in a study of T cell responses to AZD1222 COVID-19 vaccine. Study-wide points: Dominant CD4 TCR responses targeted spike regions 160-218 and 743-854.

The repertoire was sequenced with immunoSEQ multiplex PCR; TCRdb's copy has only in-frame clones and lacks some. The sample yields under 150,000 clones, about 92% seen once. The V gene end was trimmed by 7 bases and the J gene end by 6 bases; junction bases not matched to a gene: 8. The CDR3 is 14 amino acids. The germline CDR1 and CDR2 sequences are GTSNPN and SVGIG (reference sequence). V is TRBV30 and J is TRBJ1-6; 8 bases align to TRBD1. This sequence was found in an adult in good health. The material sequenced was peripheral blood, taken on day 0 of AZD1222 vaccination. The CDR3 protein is CALIADRGNSPLHF. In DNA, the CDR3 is TGTGCCTTAATTGCTGACAGGGGTAATTCACCCCTCCACTTT.